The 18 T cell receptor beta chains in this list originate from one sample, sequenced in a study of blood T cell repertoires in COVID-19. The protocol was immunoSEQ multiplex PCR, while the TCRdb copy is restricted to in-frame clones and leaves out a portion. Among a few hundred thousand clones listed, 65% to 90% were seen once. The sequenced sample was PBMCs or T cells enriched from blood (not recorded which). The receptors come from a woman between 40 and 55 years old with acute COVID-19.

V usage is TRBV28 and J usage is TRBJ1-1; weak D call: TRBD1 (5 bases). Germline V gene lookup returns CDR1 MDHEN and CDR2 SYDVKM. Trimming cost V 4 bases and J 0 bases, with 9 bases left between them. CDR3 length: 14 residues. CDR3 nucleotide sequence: TGTGCCAGCAGTTCGACAGCTATGAACACTGAAGCTTTCTTT. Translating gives CASSSTAMNTEAFF.

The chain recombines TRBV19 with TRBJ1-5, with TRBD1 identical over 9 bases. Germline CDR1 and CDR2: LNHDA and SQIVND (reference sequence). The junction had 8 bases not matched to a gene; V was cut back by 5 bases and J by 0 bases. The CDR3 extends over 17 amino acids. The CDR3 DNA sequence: TGTGCCAGTAGTTTGGGACAGGGCATTTATAGCAATCAGCCCCAGCATTTT. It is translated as CASSLGQGIYSNQPQHF. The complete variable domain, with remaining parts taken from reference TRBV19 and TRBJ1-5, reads DGGITQSPKYLFRKEGQNVTLSCEQNLNHDAMYWYRQDPGQGLRLIYYSQIVNDFQKGDIAEGYSVSREKKESFPLTVTSAQKNPTAFYLCASSLGQGIYSNQPQHFGDGTRLSIL.

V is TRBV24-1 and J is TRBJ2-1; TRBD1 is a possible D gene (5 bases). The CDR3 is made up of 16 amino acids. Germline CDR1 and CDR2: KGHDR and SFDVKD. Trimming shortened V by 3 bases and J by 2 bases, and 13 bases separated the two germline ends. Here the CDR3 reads CATSDDGADAYNEQFF. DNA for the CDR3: TGTGCCACCAGTGATGATGGGGCAGATGCCTACAATGAGCAGTTCTTC.

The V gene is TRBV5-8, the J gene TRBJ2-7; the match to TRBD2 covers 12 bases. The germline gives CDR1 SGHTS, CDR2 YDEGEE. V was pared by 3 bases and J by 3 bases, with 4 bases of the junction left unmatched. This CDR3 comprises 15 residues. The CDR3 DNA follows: TGTGCCAGCAGCTCTAGACTAGCGGGGGACTACGAGCAGTACTTC. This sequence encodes CASSSRLAGDYEQYF.

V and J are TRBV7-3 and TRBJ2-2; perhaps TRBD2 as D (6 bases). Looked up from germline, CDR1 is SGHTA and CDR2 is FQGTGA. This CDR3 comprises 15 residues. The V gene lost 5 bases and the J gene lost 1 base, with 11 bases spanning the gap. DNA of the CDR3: TGTGCCAGCAGCCCAACTAGCCGGAACACCGGGGAGCTGTTTTTT. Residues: CASSPTSRNTGELFF. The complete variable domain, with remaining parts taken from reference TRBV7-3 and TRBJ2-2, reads GAGVSQTPSNKVTEKGKYVELRCDPISGHTALYWYRQSLGQGPEFLIYFQGTGAADDSGLPNDRFFAVRPEGSVSTLKIQRTERGDSAVYLCASSPTSRNTGELFFGEGSRLTVL.

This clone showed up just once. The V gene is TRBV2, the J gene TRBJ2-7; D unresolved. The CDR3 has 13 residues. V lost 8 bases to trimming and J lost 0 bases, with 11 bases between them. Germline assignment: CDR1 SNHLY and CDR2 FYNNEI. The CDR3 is CASLRQASYEQYF. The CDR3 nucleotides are TGTGCCAGCCTCCGGCAGGCCTCCTACGAGCAGTACTTC.

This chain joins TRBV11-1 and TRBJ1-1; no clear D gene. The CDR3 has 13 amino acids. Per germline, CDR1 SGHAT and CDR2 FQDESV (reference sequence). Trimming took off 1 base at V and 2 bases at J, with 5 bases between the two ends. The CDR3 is CASSLVLNTEAFF. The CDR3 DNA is TGTGCCAGCAGCTTAGTACTTAACACTGAAGCTTTCTTT.

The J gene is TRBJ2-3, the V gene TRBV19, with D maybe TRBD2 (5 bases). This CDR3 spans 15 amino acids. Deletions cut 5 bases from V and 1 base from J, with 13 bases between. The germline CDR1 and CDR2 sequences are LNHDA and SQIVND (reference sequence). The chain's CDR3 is CASSPRWRGTDTQYF. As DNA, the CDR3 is TGTGCCAGTAGTCCCCGGTGGCGGGGCACAGATACGCAGTATTTT.

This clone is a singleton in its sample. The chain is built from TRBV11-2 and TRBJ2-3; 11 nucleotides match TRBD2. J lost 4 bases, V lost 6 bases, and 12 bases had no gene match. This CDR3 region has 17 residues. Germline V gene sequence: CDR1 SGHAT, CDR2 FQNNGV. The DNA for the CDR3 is TGTGCCAGCAGAACCTCCTACACTAGCGGGAGCTCAGATACGCAGTATTTT. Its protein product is CASRTSYTSGSSDTQYF.

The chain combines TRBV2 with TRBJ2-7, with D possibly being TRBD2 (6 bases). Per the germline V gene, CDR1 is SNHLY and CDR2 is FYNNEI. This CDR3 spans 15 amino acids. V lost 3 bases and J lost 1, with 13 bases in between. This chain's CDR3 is CASSDGGVESYEQYF. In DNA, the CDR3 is TGTGCCAGCAGTGATGGAGGGGTCGAGTCCTACGAGCAGTACTTC.

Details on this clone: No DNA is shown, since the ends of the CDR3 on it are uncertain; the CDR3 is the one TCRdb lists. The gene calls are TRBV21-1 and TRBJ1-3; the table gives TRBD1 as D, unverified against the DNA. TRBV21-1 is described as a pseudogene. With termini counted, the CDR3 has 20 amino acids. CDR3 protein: CASSKGLAGPSFGSGNTIYF.

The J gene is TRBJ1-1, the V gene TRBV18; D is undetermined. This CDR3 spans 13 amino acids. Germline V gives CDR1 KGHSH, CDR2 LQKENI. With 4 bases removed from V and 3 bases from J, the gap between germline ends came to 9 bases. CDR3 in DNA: TGTGCCAGCTCACGCAGTCGTGACACTGAAGCTTTCTTT. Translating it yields CASSRSRDTEAFF.

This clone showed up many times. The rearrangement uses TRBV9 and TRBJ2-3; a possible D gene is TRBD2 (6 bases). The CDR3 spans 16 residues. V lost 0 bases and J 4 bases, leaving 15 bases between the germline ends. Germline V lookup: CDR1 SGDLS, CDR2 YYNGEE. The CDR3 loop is CASSVEWLASADTQYF. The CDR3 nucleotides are TGTGCCAGCAGCGTAGAGTGGCTAGCTAGCGCAGATACGCAGTATTTT.

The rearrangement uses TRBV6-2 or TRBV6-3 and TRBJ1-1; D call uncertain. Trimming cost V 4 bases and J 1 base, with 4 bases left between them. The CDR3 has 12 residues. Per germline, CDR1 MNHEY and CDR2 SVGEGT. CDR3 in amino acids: CASSFRNTEAFF. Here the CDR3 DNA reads TGTGCCAGCAGTTTCAGGAACACTGAAGCTTTCTTT.

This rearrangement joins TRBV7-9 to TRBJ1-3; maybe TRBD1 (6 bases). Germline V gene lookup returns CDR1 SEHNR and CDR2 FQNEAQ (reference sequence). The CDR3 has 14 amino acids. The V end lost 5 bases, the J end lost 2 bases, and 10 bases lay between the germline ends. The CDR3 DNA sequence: TGTGCCAGCAGCCCAGGGACAACTGGAAACACCATATATTTT. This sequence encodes CASSPGTTGNTIYF.

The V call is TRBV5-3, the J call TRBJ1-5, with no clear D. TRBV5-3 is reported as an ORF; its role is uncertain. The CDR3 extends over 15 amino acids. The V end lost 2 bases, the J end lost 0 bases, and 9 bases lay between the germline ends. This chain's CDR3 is CARSFRGSSNQPQHF. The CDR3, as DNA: TGTGCCAGAAGCTTTAGAGGGAGTAGCAATCAGCCCCAGCATTTT.

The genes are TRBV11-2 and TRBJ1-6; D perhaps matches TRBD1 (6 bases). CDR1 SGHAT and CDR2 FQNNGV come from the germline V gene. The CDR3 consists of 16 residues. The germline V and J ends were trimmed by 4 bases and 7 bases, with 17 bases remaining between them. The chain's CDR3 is CASSWGDRPSNSPLHF. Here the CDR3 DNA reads TGTGCCAGCAGCTGGGGAGACAGGCCCTCAAATTCACCCCTCCACTTT.

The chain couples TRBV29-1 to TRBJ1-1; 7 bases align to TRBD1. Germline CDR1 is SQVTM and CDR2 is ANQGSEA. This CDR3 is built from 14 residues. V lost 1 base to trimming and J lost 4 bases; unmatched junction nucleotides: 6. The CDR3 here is CSVEGRGGVTEAFF. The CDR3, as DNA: TGCAGCGTTGAAGGGCGAGGGGGCGTCACTGAAGCTTTCTTT.